Sequencing of this T cell receptor (beta chain) was carried out in a study of shared T cell receptors in the human thymus. The CDR3 has 15 amino acids. The germline V and J ends were trimmed by 2 bases and 3 bases, with 13 bases remaining between them. Per the germline V gene, CDR1 is SGHTA and CDR2 is FQGNSA. Clones were read by immunoSEQ multiplex PCR, and TCRdb kept only the in-frame ones, dropping some. The sample lists over 350,000 clones; roughly 94% were seen once. This receptor was taken from a human donor. The sample was thymocytes. The chain couples TRBV7-2 to TRBJ1-1; D gene unclear. The CDR3 region has the DNA TGTGCCAGCAGCTTATGGTGGCCCCAGGACACTGAAGCTTTCTTT. As protein: CASSLWWPQDTEAFF.